Here is one TCR beta chain with its context. Its antigen is not known. The V and J ends lost 7 bases and 2 bases, in that order; junction bases with no gene match: 7. CDR1 SGHAT and CDR2 FQNNGV come from the germline V gene. The CDR3 consists of 14 residues. The authors reverse transcribed all of the isolated RNA, so sequencing captured expressed TCRB transcripts. The assay was immunoSEQ multiplex PCR, and TCRdb's table has in-frame clones only and misses some. The table has some 160,000 clones, about 10% seen once; the top ten hold roughly 0.72%. This sample is part of a study of beta chain features in type 1 diabetes. General study findings and limits: In all four CD4+ subsets, TCRB CDR3 length was significantly, moderately reduced in type 1 diabetes.

The sequenced sample consisted of central memory CD4+ T cells from blood. The source is a woman aged 30 to 39 with type 1 diabetes. The V and J genes are TRBV11-2 and TRBJ2-5, with 7 bases lining up with TRBD1. The CDR3 DNA sequence: TGTGCCAGCACCAAGGGGGCTGAGCAAGAGACCCAGTACTTC. Translation: CASTKGAEQETQYF.